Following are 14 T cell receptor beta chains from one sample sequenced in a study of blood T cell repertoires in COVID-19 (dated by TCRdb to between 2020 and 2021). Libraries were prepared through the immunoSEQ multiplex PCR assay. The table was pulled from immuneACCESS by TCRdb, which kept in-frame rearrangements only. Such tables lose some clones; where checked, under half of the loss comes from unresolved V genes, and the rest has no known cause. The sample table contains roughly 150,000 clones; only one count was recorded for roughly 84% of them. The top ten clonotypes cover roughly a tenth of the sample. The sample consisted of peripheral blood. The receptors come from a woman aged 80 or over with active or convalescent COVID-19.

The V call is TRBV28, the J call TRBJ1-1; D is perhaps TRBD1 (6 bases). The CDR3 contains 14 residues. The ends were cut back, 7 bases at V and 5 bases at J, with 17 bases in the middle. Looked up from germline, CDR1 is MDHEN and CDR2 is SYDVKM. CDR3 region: CASTLGGAGTEAFF. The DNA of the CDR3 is TGTGCCAGCACCCTAGGGGGGGCTGGAACTGAAGCTTTCTTT.

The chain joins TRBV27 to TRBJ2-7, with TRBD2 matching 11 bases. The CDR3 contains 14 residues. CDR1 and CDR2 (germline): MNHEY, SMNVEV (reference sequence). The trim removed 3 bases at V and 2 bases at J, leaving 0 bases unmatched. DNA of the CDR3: TGTGCCAGCAGTTTGACTAGCGGGGCCTACGAGCAGTACTTC. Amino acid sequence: CASSLTSGAYEQYF.

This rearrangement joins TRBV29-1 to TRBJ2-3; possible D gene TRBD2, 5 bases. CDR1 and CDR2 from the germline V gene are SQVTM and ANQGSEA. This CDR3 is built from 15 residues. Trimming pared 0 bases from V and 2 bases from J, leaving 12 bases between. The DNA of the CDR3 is TGCAGCGTTGAAGATAACGCGGGCCCCACAGATACGCAGTATTTT. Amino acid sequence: CSVEDNAGPTDTQYF.

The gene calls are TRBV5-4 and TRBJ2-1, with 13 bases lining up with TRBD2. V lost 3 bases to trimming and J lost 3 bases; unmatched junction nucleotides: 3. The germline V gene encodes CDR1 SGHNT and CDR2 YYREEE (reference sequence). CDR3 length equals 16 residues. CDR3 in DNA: TGTGCCAGCAGCTCCCGGACTAGCGGGGGCTACAATGAGCAGTTCTTC. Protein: CASSSRTSGGYNEQFF.

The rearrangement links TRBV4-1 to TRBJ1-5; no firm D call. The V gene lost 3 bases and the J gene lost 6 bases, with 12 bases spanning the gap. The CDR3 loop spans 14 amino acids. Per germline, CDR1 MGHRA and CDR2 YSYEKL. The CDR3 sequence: CASSHTLLIQPQHF. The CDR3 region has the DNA TGCGCCAGCAGCCACACGCTACTGATTCAGCCCCAGCATTTT.

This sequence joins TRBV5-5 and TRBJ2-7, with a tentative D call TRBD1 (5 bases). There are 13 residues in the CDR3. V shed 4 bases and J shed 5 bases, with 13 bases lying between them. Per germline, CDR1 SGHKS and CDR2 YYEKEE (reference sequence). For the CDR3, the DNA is TGTGCCAGCAGCAATTCAGGGTTCCACGAGCAGTACTTC. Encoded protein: CASSNSGFHEQYF.

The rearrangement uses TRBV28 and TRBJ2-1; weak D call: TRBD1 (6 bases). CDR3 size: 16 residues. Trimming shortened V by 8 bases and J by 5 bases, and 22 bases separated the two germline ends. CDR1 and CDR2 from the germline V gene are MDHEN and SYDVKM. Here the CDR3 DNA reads TGTGCCAGCTACCCGTCGTGGGCAGGGGCGAACAATGAGCAGTTCTTC. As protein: CASYPSWAGANNEQFF.

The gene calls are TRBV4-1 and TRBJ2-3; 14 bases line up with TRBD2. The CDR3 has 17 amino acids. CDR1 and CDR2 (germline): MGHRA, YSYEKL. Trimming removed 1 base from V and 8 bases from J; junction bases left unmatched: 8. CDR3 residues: CASSQGLAGGGWGTQYF. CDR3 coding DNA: TGCGCCAGCAGCCAAGGACTAGCGGGAGGGGGTTGGGGTACGCAGTATTTT.

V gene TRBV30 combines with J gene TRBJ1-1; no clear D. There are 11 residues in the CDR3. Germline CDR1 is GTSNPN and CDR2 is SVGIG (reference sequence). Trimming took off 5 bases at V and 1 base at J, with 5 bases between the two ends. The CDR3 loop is CAWDKNTEAFF. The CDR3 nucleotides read TGTGCCTGGGACAAGAACACTGAAGCTTTCTTT.

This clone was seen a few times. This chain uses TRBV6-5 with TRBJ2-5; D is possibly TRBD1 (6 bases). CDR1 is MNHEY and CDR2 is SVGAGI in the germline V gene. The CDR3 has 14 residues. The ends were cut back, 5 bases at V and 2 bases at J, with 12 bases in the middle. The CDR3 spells CASSPGHGQETQYF. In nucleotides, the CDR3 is TGTGCCAGCAGTCCGGGACACGGACAAGAGACCCAGTACTTC.

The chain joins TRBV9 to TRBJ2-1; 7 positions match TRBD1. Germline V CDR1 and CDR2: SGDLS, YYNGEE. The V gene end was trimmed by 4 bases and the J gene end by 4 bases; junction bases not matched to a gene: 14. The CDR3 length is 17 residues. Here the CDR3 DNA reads TGTGCCAGCAGCCCAATCGCCTGGACAGGTGGGTACAATGAGCAGTTCTTC. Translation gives CASSPIAWTGGYNEQFF. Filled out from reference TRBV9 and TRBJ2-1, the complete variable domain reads DSGVTQTPKHLITATGQRVTLRCSPRSGDLSVYWYQQSLDQGLQFLIQYYNGEERAKGNILERFSAQQFPDLHSELNLSSLELGDSALYFCASSPIAWTGGYNEQFFGPGTRLTVL.

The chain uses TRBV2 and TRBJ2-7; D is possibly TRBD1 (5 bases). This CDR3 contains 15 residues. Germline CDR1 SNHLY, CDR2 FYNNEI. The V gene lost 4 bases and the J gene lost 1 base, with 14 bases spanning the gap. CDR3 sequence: CASSGGSYMSYEQYF. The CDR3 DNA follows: TGTGCCAGCAGTGGGGGCAGCTACATGTCCTACGAGCAGTACTTC.

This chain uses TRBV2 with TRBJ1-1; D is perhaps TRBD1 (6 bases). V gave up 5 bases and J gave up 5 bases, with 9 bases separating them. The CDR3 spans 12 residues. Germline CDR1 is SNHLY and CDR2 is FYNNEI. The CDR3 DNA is TGTGCCAGCAGTCGGACAGATACTGAAGCTTTCTTT. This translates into CASSRTDTEAFF.

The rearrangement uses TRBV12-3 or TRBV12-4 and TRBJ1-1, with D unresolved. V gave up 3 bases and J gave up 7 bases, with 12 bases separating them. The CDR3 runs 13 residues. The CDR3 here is CASSFRQKNEAFF. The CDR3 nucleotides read TGTGCCAGCAGTTTTCGACAAAAGAATGAAGCTTTCTTT.